A selection of T cell receptor beta chains follows, all from one sample in a study of shared clonotypes between healthy human individuals. Sequencing used immunoSEQ multiplex PCR; TCRdb keeps in-frame clones, though not all of them. Here the sample spans under 1,100,000 clones, about 80% being singletons. Material for sequencing was memory CD4+ T cells sorted from blood. The receptor set was obtained from a man between 18 and 29 years old in good health. Each CDR3 is given with its conserved first and last residue. A D gene is named only where the DNA matches it firmly. The size field is filled for only some rows; it gives once, few, many or a size class.

V gene	J gene	D gene	clone size	CDR3 protein	CDR3 DNA
TRBV6-5	TRBJ2-3	TRBD2	few	CASSYLSGRATDTQYF	TGTGCCAGCAGTTACCTTAGCGGGAGGGCCACAGATACGCAGTATTTT
TRBV6-6	TRBJ2-5	NA	once	CASRAPTRGETQYF	TGTGCCAGCAGGGCCCCGACCCGAGGGGAGACCCAGTACTTC
TRBV18	TRBJ2-7	NA	NA	CASSPPGRSSYEQYF	TGTGCCAGCTCACCACCGGGACGGAGCTCCTACGAGCAGTACTTC
TRBV6-5	TRBJ1-5	NA	once	CASSYHVQGQPQHF	TGTGCCAGCAGTTACCACGTACAGGGTCAGCCCCAGCATTTT
TRBV14	TRBJ2-2	NA	NA	CASSHYWGRANTGELFF	TGTGCCAGCAGCCACTACTGGGGCAGGGCGAACACCGGGGAGCTGTTTTTT
TRBV11-1	TRBJ2-1	TRBD2	once	CASSDSGRGGNYNEQFF	TGTGCCAGCAGCGATTCAGGGCGGGGGGGCAACTACAATGAGCAGTTCTTC
TRBV6-1	TRBJ1-2	NA	NA	CASSERQDYGYTF	TGTGCCAGCAGTGAGAGGCAGGACTATGGCTACACCTTC
TRBV2	TRBJ2-4	NA	few	CASSFQGIQYF	TGTGCCAGCAGTTTCCAGGGCATTCAGTACTTC
TRBV2	TRBJ2-5	TRBD1	NA	CASSVGTGAVGETQYF	TGTGCCAGCAGTGTTGGGACAGGTGCGGTGGGGGAGACCCAGTACTTC
TRBV9	TRBJ2-1	TRBD2	NA	CASSVEPSGANEQFF	TGTGCCAGCAGCGTAGAGCCTAGCGGTGCCAATGAGCAGTTCTTC
TRBV20-1	TRBJ2-5	NA	NA	CSARGGQTQYF	TGCAGTGCTAGGGGCGGACAGACGCAGTACTTC
TRBV30	TRBJ1-6	TRBD1	NA	CAWSVRDRDNSPLHF	TGTGCCTGGAGTGTACGGGACAGGGATAATTCACCCCTCCACTTT
TRBV9	TRBJ2-5	TRBD2	NA	CASSVGGLAGGETQYF	TGTGCCAGCAGCGTAGGCGGACTAGCGGGCGGAGAGACCCAGTACTTC
TRBV7-3	TRBJ2-3	NA	NA	CASIPPVVDTQYF	TGTGCCAGCATCCCCCCGGTGGTTGATACGCAGTATTTT
TRBV9	TRBJ1-5	NA	NA	CASSVGRDSNQPQHF	TGTGCCAGCAGCGTAGGAAGGGATAGCAATCAGCCCCAGCATTTT
TRBV6-6	TRBJ2-7	NA	NA	CASSWRGHEYEQYF	TGTGCCAGCAGTTGGCGGGGCCACGAGTACGAGCAGTACTTC
TRBV4-3	TRBJ2-7	NA	NA	CASSQGGSYYEQYF	TGCGCCAGCAGCCAAGGGGGGAGTTACTACGAGCAGTACTTC
TRBV27	TRBJ1-5	NA	NA	CASSFTAHPGQTYSNQPQHF	TGTGCCAGCAGTTTCACCGCACACCCGGGACAAACTTATAGCAATCAGCCCCAGCATTTT
TRBV7-2	TRBJ2-1	NA	few	CASSLGGNKEQFF	TGTGCCAGCAGCTTAGGGGGGAACAAAGAGCAGTTCTTC
TRBV5-1	TRBJ2-7	NA	NA	CASSGLAGRGYEQYF	TGCGCCAGCAGCGGGCTGGCGGGGAGAGGTTACGAGCAGTACTTC
TRBV7-8	TRBJ2-7	NA	once	CASSPDYEQYF	TGTGCCAGCAGCCCCGATTACGAGCAGTACTTC
TRBV2	TRBJ1-4	TRBD1	NA	CASRGTALNEKLFF	TGTGCCAGCAGGGGGACAGCGCTTAATGAAAAACTGTTTTTT
TRBV5-4	TRBJ2-7	NA	NA	CASSLVGQGGSYEQYF	TGTGCCAGCAGCTTGGTGGGCCAGGGAGGCTCCTACGAGCAGTACTTC
TRBV2	TRBJ1-1	NA	few	CASSPTLTPNTEAFF	TGTGCCAGCAGCCCAACTCTAACCCCGAACACTGAAGCTTTCTTT
TRBV11-2	TRBJ2-7	TRBD1	NA	CASSAHRGSDEQYF	TGTGCCAGCAGCGCCCACAGGGGGAGCGACGAGCAGTACTTC
TRBV7-2	TRBJ2-3	TRBD1	NA	CASGTGYTDTQYF	TGTGCCAGCGGGACAGGGTACACAGATACGCAGTATTTT
TRBV6-5	TRBJ1-1	NA	many	CASKEGGMNTEAFF	TGTGCCAGCAAAGAGGGAGGGATGAACACTGAAGCTTTCTTT
TRBV5-1	TRBJ1-2	NA	NA	CASSLDKYGYTF	TGCGCCAGCAGCTTGGACAAATATGGCTACACCTTC
TRBV30	TRBJ1-5	NA	NA	CACQREGDGNQPQHF	TGTGCCTGCCAGAGAGAAGGGGACGGCAATCAGCCCCAGCATTTT
TRBV30	TRBJ2-7	TRBD2	NA	CAWSIGGAGGYEQYF	TGTGCCTGGAGTATCGGGGGGGCTGGCGGTTACGAGCAGTACTTC
TRBV2	TRBJ2-7	NA	NA	CASSRQAFLSYEQYF	TGTGCCAGCAGCCGACAGGCATTCCTCTCCTACGAGCAGTACTTC
TRBV7-8	TRBJ2-7	NA	NA	CASSSGKGSYEQYF	TGTGCCAGCAGCTCCGGAAAGGGCTCCTACGAGCAGTACTTC
TRBV9	TRBJ2-2	NA	many	CASSASFGTGELFF	TGTGCCAGCAGCGCCTCGTTTGGAACCGGGGAGCTGTTTTTT
TRBV6-1	TRBJ2-3	TRBD2	NA	CASREAGGTTDTQYF	TGTGCCAGCAGAGAAGCGGGGGGGACCACAGATACGCAGTATTTT
TRBV11-3	TRBJ2-3	TRBD2	NA	CASSLGLAGGTDTQYF	TGTGCCAGCAGCTTAGGGCTAGCGGGAGGCACAGATACGCAGTATTTT
TRBV7-3	TRBJ1-1	NA	few	CASSLIAGSTEAFF	TGTGCCAGCAGCTTAATAGCAGGGAGCACTGAAGCTTTCTTT
TRBV29-1	TRBJ1-2	NA	few	CSVAGGSLVGGYTF	TGCAGCGTTGCTGGGGGCAGCCTGGTGGGAGGCTACACCTTC
TRBV30	TRBJ1-5	NA	few	CAWSLGGSGNQPQHF	TGTGCCTGGAGCTTAGGGGGGTCGGGCAATCAGCCCCAGCATTTT
TRBV7-9	TRBJ2-5	NA	NA	CASSPRAGKETQYF	TGTGCCAGCAGCCCGAGGGCAGGGAAAGAGACCCAGTACTTC
TRBV2	TRBJ1-2	NA	NA	CASNVGSYGYTF	TGTGCCAGCAACGTTGGGTCCTATGGCTACACCTTC